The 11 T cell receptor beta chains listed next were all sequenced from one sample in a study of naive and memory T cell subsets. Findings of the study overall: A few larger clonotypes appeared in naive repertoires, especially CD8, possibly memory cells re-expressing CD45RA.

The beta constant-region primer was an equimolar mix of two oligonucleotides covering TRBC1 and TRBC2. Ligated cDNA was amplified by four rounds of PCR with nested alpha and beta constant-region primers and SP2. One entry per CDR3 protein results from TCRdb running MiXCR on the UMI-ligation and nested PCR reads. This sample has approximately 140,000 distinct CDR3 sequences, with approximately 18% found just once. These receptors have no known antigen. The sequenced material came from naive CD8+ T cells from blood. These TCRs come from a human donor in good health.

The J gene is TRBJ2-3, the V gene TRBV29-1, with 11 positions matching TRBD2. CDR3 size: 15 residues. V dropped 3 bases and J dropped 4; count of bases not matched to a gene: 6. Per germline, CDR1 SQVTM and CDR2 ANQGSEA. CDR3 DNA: TGCAGCGTTGATGAACTAGCGGGAGCCGCAGATACGCAGTATTTT. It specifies CSVDELAGAADTQYF.

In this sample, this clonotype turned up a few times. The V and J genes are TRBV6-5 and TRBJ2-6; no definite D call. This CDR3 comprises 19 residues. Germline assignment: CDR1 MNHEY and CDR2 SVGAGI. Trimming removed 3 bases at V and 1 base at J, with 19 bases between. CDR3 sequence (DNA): TGTGCCAGCAGTTATGGGCCGGCGAAGGGCCCATCTGGGGCCAACGTCCTGACTTTC. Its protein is CASSYGPAKGPSGANVLTF.

The CDR3 DNA reads TGCAGCGTTACAGGAGGTCAACGACAGTTCTTC. Its protein product is CSVTGGQRQFF. The chain has TRBV29-1 and TRBJ2-1; D might be TRBD1 or TRBD2, each matching 5 bases. This CDR3 has 11 residues. The V end was cut by 5 bases, the J end by 13 bases, with 15 bases between. The germline CDR1 and CDR2 sequences are SQVTM and ANQGSEA.

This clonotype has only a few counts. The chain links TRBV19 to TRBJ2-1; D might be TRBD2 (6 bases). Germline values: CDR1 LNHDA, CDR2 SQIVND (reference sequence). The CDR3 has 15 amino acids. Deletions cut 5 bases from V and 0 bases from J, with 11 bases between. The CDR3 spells CASSRGDPSYNEQFF. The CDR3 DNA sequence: TGTGCCAGTAGTCGCGGGGACCCCTCCTACAATGAGCAGTTCTTC. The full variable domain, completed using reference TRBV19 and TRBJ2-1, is DGGITQSPKYLFRKEGQNVTLSCEQNLNHDAMYWYRQDPGQGLRLIYYSQIVNDFQKGDIAEGYSVSREKKESFPLTVTSAQKNPTAFYLCASSRGDPSYNEQFFGPGTRLTVL.

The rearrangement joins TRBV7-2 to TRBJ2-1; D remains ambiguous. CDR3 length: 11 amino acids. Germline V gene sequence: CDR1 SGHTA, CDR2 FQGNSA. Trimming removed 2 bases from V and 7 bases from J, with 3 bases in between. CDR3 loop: CASSLMNEQFF. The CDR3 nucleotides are TGTGCCAGCAGCTTAATGAATGAGCAGTTCTTC.

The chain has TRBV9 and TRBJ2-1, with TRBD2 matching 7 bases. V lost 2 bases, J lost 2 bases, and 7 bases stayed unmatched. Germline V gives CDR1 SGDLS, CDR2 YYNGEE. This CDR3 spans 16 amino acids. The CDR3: CASSVHLADPYNEQFF. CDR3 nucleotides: TGTGCCAGCAGCGTCCATCTAGCGGACCCCTACAATGAGCAGTTCTTC.

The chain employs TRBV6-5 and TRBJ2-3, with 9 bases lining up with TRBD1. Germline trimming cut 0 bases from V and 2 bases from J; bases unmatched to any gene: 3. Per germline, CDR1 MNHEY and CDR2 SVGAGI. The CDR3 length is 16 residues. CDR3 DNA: TGTGCCAGCAGTTACTCAAGGACAGGGGACACAGATACGCAGTATTTT. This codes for CASSYSRTGDTDTQYF.

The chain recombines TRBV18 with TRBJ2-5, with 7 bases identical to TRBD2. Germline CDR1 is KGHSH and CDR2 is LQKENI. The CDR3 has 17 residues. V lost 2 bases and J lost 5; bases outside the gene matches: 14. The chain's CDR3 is CASSPTAGPRDGETQYF. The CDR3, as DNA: TGTGCCAGCTCACCAACAGCGGGACCCCGAGATGGTGAGACCCAGTACTTC.

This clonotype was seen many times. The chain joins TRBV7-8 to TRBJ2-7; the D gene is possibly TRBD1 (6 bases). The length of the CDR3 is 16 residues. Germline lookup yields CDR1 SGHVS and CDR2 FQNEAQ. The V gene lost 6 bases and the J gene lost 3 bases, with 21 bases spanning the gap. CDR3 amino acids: CASSGETIGTFYEQYF. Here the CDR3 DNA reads TGTGCCAGCAGTGGGGAGACTATCGGGACATTCTACGAGCAGTACTTC.

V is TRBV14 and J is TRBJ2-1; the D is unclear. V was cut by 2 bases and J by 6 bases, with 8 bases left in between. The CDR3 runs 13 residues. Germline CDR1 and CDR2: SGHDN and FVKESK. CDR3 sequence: CASSQWAFNEQFF. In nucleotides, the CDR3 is TGTGCCAGCAGCCAATGGGCCTTCAATGAGCAGTTCTTC.

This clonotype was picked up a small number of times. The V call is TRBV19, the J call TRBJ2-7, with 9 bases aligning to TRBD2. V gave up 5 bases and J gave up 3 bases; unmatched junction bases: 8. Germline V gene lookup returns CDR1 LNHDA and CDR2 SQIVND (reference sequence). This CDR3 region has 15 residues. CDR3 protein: CASSVNSGSGYEQYF. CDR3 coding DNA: TGTGCCAGTAGTGTAAATAGCGGGAGCGGCTACGAGCAGTACTTC. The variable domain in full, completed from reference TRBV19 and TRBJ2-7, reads DGGITQSPKYLFRKEGQNVTLSCEQNLNHDAMYWYRQDPGQGLRLIYYSQIVNDFQKGDIAEGYSVSREKKESFPLTVTSAQKNPTAFYLCASSVNSGSGYEQYFGPGTRLTVT.